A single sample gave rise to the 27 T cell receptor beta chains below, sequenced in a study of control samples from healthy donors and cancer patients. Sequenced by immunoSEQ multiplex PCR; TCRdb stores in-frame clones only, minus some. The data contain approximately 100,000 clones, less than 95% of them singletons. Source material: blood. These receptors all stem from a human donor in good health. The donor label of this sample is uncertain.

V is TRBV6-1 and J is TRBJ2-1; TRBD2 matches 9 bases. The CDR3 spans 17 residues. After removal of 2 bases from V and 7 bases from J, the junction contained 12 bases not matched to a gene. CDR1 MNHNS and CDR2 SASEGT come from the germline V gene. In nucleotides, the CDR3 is TGTGCCAGCAGTGAATATAGACGCGGGGGGGTTTGGAATGAGCAGTTCTTC. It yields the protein CASSEYRRGGVWNEQFF.

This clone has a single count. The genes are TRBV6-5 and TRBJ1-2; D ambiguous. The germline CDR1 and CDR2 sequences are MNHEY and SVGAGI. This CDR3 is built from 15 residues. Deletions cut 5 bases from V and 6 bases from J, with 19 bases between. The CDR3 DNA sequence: TGTGCCAGCAGTCCTCAACCGGACGGACGAAATGGCTACACCTTC. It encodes CASSPQPDGRNGYTF.

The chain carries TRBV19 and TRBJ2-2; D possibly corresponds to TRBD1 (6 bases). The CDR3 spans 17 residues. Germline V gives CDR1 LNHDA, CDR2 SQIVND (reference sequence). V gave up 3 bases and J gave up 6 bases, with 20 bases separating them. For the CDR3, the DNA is TGTGCCAGTAGTATGCAGCCCGGGAACAGGGTTGCCGGGGAGCTGTTTTTT. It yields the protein CASSMQPGNRVAGELFF.

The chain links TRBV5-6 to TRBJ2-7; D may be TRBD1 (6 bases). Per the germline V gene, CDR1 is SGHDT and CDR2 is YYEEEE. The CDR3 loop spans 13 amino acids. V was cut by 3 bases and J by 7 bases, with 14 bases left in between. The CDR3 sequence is CASSSGGIFEQYF. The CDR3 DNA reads TGTGCCAGCAGCTCTGGGGGCATTTTTGAGCAGTACTTC.

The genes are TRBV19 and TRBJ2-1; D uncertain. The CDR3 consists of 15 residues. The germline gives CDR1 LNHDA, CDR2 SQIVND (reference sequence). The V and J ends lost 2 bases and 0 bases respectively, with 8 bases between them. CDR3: CASSIRLSSYNEQFF. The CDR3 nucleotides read TGTGCCAGTAGTATACGTTTGAGCTCCTACAATGAGCAGTTCTTC. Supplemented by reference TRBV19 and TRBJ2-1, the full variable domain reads DGGITQSPKYLFRKEGQNVTLSCEQNLNHDAMYWYRQDPGQGLRLIYYSQIVNDFQKGDIAEGYSVSREKKESFPLTVTSAQKNPTAFYLCASSIRLSSYNEQFFGPGTRLTVL.

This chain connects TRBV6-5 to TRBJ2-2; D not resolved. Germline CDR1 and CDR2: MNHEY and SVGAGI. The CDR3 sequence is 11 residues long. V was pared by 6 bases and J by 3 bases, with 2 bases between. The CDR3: CASRYTGELFF. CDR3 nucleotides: TGTGCCAGCAGATACACCGGGGAGCTGTTTTTT.

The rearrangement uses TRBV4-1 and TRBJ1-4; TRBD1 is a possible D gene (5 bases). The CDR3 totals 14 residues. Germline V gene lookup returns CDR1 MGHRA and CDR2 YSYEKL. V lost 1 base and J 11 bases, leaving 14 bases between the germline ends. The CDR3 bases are TGCGCCAGCAGCCAAGCCGCGGCGGGGACCAAACTGTTTTTT. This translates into CASSQAAAGTKLFF.

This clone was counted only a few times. CDR3 in DNA: TGTGCCAGCAGTCGGGGGAACACTGAAGCTTTCTTT. The encoded protein is CASSRGNTEAFF. The chain links TRBV12-3 or TRBV12-4 to TRBJ1-1, with unresolved D. This CDR3 is built from 12 residues. Trimming stripped 5 bases from V and 1 base from J, with 5 bases between.

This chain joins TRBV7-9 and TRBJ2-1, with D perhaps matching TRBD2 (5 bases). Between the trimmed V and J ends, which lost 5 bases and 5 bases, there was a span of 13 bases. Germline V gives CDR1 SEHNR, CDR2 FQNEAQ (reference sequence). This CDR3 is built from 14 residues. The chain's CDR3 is CASSRGRSDNEQFF. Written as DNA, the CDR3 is TGTGCCAGCAGCCGAGGGCGTAGCGACAATGAGCAGTTCTTC.

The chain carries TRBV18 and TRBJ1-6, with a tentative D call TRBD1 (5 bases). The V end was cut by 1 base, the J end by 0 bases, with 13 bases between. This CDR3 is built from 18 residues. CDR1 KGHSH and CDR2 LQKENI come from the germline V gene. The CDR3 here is CASSPLGGGISYNSPLHF. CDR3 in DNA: TGTGCCAGCTCACCACTTGGTGGGGGAATCTCCTATAATTCACCCCTCCACTTT.

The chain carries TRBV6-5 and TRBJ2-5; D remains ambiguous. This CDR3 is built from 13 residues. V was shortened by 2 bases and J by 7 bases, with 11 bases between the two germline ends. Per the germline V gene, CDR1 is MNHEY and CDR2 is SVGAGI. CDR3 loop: CASSYEGKGTQYF. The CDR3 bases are TGTGCCAGCAGTTACGAAGGAAAAGGGACCCAGTACTTC.

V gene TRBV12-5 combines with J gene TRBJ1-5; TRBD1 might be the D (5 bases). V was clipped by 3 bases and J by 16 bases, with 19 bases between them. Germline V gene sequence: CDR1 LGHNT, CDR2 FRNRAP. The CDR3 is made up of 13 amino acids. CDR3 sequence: CASGFPTGSGLHF. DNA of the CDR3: TGTGCTAGTGGTTTCCCAACAGGATCGGGTCTACATTTT.

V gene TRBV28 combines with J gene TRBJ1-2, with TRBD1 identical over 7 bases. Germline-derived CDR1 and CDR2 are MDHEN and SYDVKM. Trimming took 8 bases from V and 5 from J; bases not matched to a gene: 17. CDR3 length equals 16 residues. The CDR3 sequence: CASGTGTEKTLYGYTF. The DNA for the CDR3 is TGTGCCAGCGGAACCGGGACAGAAAAAACCTTGTATGGCTACACCTTC.

The CDR3 DNA sequence: TGCGCCAGCAGGTTATCGGACGGTATTCACAATGAGCAGTTCTTC. Protein sequence: CASRLSDGIHNEQFF. The chain combines TRBV5-1 with TRBJ2-1; D not resolved. V dropped 5 bases and J dropped 5 bases, with 17 bases sitting between them. Germline CDR1 and CDR2: SGHRS and YFSETQ. The CDR3 is 15 residues long.

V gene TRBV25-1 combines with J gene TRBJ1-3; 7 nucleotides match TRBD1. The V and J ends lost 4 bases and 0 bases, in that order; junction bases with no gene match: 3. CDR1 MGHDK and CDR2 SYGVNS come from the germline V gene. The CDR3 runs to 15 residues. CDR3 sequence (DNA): TGTGCCAGCAGTGGGTGGACAGGCTCTGGAAACACCATATATTTT. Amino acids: CASSGWTGSGNTIYF.

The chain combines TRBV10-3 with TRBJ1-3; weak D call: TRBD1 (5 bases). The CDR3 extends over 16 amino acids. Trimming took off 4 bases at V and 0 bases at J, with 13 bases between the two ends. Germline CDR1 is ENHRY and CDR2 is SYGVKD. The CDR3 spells CAISGGISASGNTIYF. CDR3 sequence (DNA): TGTGCCATCAGTGGGGGGATTAGTGCCTCTGGAAACACCATATATTTT.

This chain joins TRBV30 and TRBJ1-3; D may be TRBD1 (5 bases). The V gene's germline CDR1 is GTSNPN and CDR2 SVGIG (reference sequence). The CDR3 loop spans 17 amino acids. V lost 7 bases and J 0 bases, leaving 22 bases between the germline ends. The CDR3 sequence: CASARDGYQSSGNTIYF. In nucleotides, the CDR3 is TGTGCCTCCGCGCGGGACGGATACCAGAGCTCTGGAAACACCATATATTTT.

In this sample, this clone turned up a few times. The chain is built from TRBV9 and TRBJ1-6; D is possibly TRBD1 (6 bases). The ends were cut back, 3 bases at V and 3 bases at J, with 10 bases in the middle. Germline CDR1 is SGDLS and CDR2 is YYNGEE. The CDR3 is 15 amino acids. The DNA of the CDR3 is TGTGCCAGCAGCGCCGAACAGGGCTATAATTCACCCCTCCACTTT. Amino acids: CASSAEQGYNSPLHF. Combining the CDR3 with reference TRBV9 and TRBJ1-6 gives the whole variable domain DSGVTQTPKHLITATGQRVTLRCSPRSGDLSVYWYQQSLDQGLQFLIQYYNGEERAKGNILERFSAQQFPDLHSELNLSSLELGDSALYFCASSAEQGYNSPLHFGNGTRLTVT.

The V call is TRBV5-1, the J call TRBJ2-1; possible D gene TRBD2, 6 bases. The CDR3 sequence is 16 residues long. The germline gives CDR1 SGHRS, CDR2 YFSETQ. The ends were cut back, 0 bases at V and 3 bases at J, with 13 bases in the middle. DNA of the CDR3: TGCGCCAGCAGCTTGGCCCGCGGGGTAGGCTACAATGAGCAGTTCTTC. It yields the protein CASSLARGVGYNEQFF.

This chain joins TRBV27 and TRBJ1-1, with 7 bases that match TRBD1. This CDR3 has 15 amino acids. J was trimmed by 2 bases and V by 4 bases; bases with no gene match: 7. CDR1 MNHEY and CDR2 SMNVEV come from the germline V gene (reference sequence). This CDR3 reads CASSSGDRINTEAFF. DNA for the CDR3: TGTGCCAGCAGTTCAGGGGACAGAATTAACACTGAAGCTTTCTTT.

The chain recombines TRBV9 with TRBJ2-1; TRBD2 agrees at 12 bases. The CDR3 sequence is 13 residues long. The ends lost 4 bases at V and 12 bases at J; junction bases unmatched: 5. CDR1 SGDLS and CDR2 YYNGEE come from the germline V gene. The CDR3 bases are TGTGCCAGCAGCCCGGGACTAGCGGGTGGGCAGTTCTTC. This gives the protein CASSPGLAGGQFF.

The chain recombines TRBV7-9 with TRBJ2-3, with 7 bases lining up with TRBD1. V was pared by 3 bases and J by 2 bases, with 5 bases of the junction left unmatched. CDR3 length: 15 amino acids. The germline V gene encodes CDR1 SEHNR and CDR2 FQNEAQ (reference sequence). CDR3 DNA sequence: TGTGCCAGCAGCTTCGACAGGGTGGCCACAGATACGCAGTATTTT. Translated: CASSFDRVATDTQYF. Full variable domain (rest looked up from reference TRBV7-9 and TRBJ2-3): DTGVSQNPRHKITKRGQNVTFRCDPISEHNRLYWYRQTLGQGPEFLTYFQNEAQLEKSRLLSDRFSAERPKGSFSTLEIQRTEQGDSAMYLCASSFDRVATDTQYFGPGTRLTVL.

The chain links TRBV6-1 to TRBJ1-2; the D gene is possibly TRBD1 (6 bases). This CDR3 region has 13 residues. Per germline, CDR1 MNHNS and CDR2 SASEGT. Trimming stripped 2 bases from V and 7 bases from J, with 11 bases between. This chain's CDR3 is CASSEPGAVGYTF. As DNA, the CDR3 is TGTGCCAGCAGTGAACCAGGGGCGGTTGGCTACACCTTC.

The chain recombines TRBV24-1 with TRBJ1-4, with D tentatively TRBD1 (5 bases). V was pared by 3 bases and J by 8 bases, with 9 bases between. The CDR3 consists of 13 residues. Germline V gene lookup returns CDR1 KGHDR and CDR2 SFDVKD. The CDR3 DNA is TGTGCCACCAGTGATCACGACAGAGAAAAACTGTTTTTT. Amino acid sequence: CATSDHDREKLFF.

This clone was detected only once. The CDR3 DNA sequence: TGTGCCAGCAGCGAACGGGGGGGTAGTTACGAGCAGTACTTC. Translating gives CASSERGGSYEQYF. The rearrangement uses TRBV7-9 and TRBJ2-7, with 8 bases matching TRBD2. This CDR3 has 14 amino acids. CDR1 is SEHNR and CDR2 is FQNEAQ in the germline V gene (reference sequence). The V gene end was trimmed by 5 bases and the J gene end by 4 bases; junction bases not matched to a gene: 7.

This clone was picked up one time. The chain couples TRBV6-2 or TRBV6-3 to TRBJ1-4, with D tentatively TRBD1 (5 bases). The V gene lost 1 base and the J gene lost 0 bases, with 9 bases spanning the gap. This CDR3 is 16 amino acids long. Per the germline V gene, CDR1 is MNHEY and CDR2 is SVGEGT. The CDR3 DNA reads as TGTGCCAGCAGTTACTTGACAGAAGCAACTAATGAAAAACTGTTTTTT. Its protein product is CASSYLTEATNEKLFF.

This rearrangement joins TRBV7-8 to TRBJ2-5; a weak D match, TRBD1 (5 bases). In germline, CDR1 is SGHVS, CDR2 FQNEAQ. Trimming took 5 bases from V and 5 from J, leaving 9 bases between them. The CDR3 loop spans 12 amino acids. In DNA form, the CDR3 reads TGTGCCAGCAGCCAAAACAGGGAGACCCAGTACTTC. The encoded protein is CASSQNRETQYF.